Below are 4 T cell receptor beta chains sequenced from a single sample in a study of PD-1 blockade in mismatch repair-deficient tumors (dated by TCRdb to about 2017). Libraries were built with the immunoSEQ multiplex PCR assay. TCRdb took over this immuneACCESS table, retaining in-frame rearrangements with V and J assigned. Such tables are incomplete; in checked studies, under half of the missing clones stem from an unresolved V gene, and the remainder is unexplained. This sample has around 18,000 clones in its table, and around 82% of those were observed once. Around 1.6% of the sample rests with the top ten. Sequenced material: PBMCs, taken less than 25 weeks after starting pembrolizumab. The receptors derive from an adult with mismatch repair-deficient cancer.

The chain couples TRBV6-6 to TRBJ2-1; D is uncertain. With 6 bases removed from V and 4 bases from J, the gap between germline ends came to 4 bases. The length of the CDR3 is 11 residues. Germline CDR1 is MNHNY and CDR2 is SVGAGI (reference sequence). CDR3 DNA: TGTGCCAGCAGCCAGTACAATGAGCAGTTCTTC. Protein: CASSQYNEQFF.

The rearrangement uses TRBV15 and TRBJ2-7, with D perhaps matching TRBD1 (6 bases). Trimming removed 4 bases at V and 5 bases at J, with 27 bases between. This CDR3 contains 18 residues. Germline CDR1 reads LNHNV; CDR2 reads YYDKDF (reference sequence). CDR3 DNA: TGTGCCACCAGCATGGGGGCCTACGGGACATCGGGTTCTCACGAGCAGTACTTC. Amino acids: CATSMGAYGTSGSHEQYF.

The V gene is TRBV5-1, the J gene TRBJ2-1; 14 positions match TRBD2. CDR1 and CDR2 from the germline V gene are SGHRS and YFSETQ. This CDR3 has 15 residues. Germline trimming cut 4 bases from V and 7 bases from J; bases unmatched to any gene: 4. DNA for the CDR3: TGCGCCAGCAGCCAGGGACTAGCGGGAGTAAATGAGCAGTTCTTC. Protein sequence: CASSQGLAGVNEQFF.

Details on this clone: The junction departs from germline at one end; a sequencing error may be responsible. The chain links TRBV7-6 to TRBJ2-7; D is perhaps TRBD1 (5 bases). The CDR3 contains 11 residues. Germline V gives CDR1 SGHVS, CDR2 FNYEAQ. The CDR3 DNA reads TGTGCCAGCAGCTCGGCGGAGATACAGGTGTTC. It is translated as CASSSAEIQVF. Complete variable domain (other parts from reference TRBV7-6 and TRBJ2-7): GAGVSQSPRYKVTKRGQDVALRCDPISGHVSLYWYRQALGQGPEFLTYFNYEAQQDKSGLPNDRFSAERPEGSISTLTIQRTEQRDSAMYRCASSSAEIQVFGPGTRLTVT.